This TCR beta chain was recovered during a study of glioma-infiltrating T cells after dendritic cell vaccination. About the study: Dendritic cell vaccination trial patients had either newly diagnosed or recurrent glioblastoma. At biweekly intervals, patients got three intradermal dendritic cell vaccine injections.

None of the glioblastoma patients had an isocitrate dehydrogenase mutation. Before vaccination, two weeks after the third vaccination, and at progression, PBMC were collected. The assay was immunoSEQ multiplex PCR, and TCRdb's table has in-frame clones only and misses some. The sample yields fewer than 85,000 clones, roughly 79% seen once. This clone was counted between two and nine times. Per germline, CDR1 MNHEY and CDR2 SMNVEV (reference sequence). The CDR3 sequence is 13 residues long. Trimming shortened V by 6 bases and J by 8 bases, and 16 bases separated the two germline ends. The input for sequencing was blood, taken before dendritic cell vaccination. This sequence joins TRBV27 and TRBJ1-2, with a tentative D call TRBD1 (6 bases). The sequence derives from a human donor with glioblastoma. The CDR3 spells CASRTWEGEGYTF. CDR3 sequence (DNA): TGTGCCAGCAGAACTTGGGAGGGGGAAGGCTACACCTTC.